The present T cell receptor beta chain was sequenced within a study of blood T cells in healthy people across ages. Alongside a J-beta primer mix, a sample-barcoded 5' primer served in a second PCR lasting roughly 7 to 12 cycles. Every cDNA was tagged by a template-switch adaptor with 12 random nucleotides. TCRdb analysed the 5' RACE reads with MiXCR anew, one entry per CDR3 protein. The data hold roughly 650,000 distinct CDR3 sequences, with roughly 32% observed a single time. This clonotype was detected ten times or more. V lost 6 bases and J lost 2; bases outside the gene matches: 11. Germline CDR1 DFQATT, CDR2 SNEGSKA (reference sequence). The CDR3 has 15 residues.

The chain is built from TRBV20-1 and TRBJ2-7; 9 bases match TRBD1. The sequenced material came from blood. This receptor was obtained from a woman older than 75 in good health. The CDR3 DNA follows: TGCAGTGCCGCCTCTCCCCGGGACAGGGCCTACGAGCAGTACTTC. Its translation: CSAASPRDRAYEQYF.